The 20 T cell receptor beta chains below were found in one sample sequenced in a study of CD8+CD57+ T cells in acquired aplastic anemia. TCR beta VDJ and CDR3 were profiled, and genomic DNA was the template. MiXCR was run by TCRdb on the reads, yielding one entry per CDR3 protein. This sample has about 40,000 distinct CDR3 sequences; less than 65% occur once, and the top ten carry roughly 65%. The sequenced patients had an expansion of CD8+CD57+ cells seen by flow cytometry. Sequencing used sorted CD4+, CD8+, or CD8+CD57+ T cells (not recorded which) from PBMCs. The receptors were sampled from a human donor with aplastic anemia.

This rearrangement joins TRBV20-1 to TRBJ2-3; 12 positions agree with TRBD2. Germline values: CDR1 DFQATT, CDR2 SNEGSKA (reference sequence). V trimming: 3 bases; J trimming: 9 bases; junction bases outside the gene matches: 10. This CDR3 has 15 residues. This CDR3 reads CSAREGLAGLRTQYF. The DNA of the CDR3 is TGCAGTGCTAGGGAAGGACTAGCGGGGCTTAGGACGCAGTATTTT.

This clonotype has at least ten counts. V is TRBV2 and J is TRBJ2-2, with 14 bases lining up with TRBD2. Germline trimming cut 6 bases from V and 5 bases from J; bases unmatched to any gene: 5. Looked up from germline, CDR1 is SNHLY and CDR2 is FYNNEI. The CDR3 length is 16 residues. CDR3 residues: CASRPTSGGATGELFF. The CDR3 bases are TGTGCCAGCAGGCCGACTAGCGGGGGGGCGACCGGGGAGCTGTTTTTT.

This sequence joins TRBV5-1 and TRBJ2-7; TRBD1 is a possible D gene (6 bases). The CDR3 consists of 14 residues. CDR1 and CDR2 (germline): SGHRS, YFSETQ. Between the trimmed V and J ends, which lost 0 bases and 1 base, there was a span of 8 bases. The CDR3: CASSLGQASYEQYF. Here the CDR3 DNA reads TGCGCCAGCAGCTTGGGACAGGCATCCTACGAGCAGTACTTC.

The V gene is TRBV24-1, the J gene TRBJ2-3, with 10 bases aligning to TRBD1. The CDR3 length is 16 residues. Trimming removed 4 bases from V and 4 bases from J; junction bases left unmatched: 7. The germline CDR1 and CDR2 sequences are KGHDR and SFDVKD. For the CDR3, the DNA is TGTGCCACCAGTGAAGCTGGACAGGGGGACTCAGATACGCAGTATTTT. Translation gives CATSEAGQGDSDTQYF.

The V call is TRBV7-2, the J call TRBJ2-7; D is undetermined. The CDR3 loop spans 13 amino acids. V was cut by 2 bases and J by 3 bases, with 8 bases left in between. In germline, CDR1 is SGHTA, CDR2 FQGNSA. CDR3 protein: CASSLTDGYEQYV. Here the CDR3 DNA reads TGTGCCAGCAGCTTAACCGACGGCTACGAGCAGTACGTC.

J is TRBJ2-2 and V is TRBV7-3; possibly TRBD1 for D (6 bases). Trimming stripped 2 bases from V and 1 base from J, with 11 bases between. This CDR3 has 16 residues. Germline values: CDR1 SGHTA, CDR2 FQGTGA. CDR3: CASSLDRLGNTGELFF. CDR3 bases: TGTGCCAGCAGCTTAGACAGGTTAGGGAACACCGGGGAGCTGTTTTTT.

V and J are TRBV29-1 and TRBJ1-1; no definite D call. V dropped 6 bases and J dropped 5 bases, with 13 bases sitting between them. This CDR3 spans 12 amino acids. Germline V gene sequence: CDR1 SQVTM, CDR2 ANQGSEA. The CDR3 reads CSVRTGGTEAFF. As DNA, the CDR3 is TGCAGCGTCCGGACGGGAGGGACTGAAGCTTTCTTT.

The chain has TRBV2 and TRBJ2-7, with TRBD1 as a possible D gene (6 bases). Deletions cut 3 bases from V and 4 bases from J, with 7 bases between. This CDR3 comprises 12 residues. Germline CDR1 and CDR2: SNHLY and FYNNEI. The CDR3 reads CASSETGYEQYF. The CDR3 DNA follows: TGTGCCAGCAGTGAGACAGGTTACGAGCAGTACTTC.

V gene TRBV3-1 combines with J gene TRBJ2-2; 8 bases align to TRBD2. The V gene end was trimmed by 8 bases and the J gene end by 2 bases; junction bases not matched to a gene: 16. Per germline, CDR1 LGHDT and CDR2 YNNKEL (reference sequence). The CDR3 has 18 residues. Here the CDR3 reads CASAESVQRELNTGELFF. CDR3 coding DNA: TGTGCCAGCGCCGAGAGCGTCCAGCGGGAGTTAAACACCGGGGAGCTGTTTTTT.

This clonotype was picked up many times. The chain is built from TRBV12-3 or TRBV12-4 and TRBJ2-1; D gene uncertain. This CDR3 contains 14 residues. Trimming cost V 1 base and J 3 bases, with 7 bases left between them. CDR3 protein: CASSLGADYNEQFF. Written as DNA, the CDR3 is TGTGCCAGCAGTTTAGGCGCGGACTACAATGAGCAGTTCTTC.

Many counts were recorded for this clonotype. The rearrangement joins TRBV14 to TRBJ2-5; D is unresolved. The V gene's germline CDR1 is SGHDN and CDR2 FVKESK. The CDR3 consists of 15 residues. With 0 bases removed from V and 5 bases from J, the gap between germline ends came to 13 bases. The CDR3 here is CASSQDIQSRETQYF. The CDR3 bases are TGTGCCAGCAGCCAAGATATCCAGTCTCGGGAGACCCAGTACTTC.

This clonotype was seen at least ten times. V is TRBV7-9 and J is TRBJ1-1; a possible D gene is TRBD1 (5 bases). The V end was cut by 3 bases, the J end by 1 base, with 9 bases between. CDR3 length equals 14 residues. CDR1 SEHNR and CDR2 FQNEAQ come from the germline V gene (reference sequence). The CDR3 nucleotides read TGTGCCAGCAGCTTTATTGGACAGAACACTGAAGCTTTCTTT. It is translated as CASSFIGQNTEAFF.

The CDR3 is CASSEDSGGELFF. Written as DNA, the CDR3 is TGTGCCAGCAGTGAAGATAGTGGCGGGGAGCTGTTTTTT. This sequence joins TRBV2 and TRBJ2-2; D is unresolved. The CDR3 consists of 13 residues. Germline CDR1 SNHLY, CDR2 FYNNEI. V was pared by 1 base and J by 7 bases, with 7 bases between.

The J gene is TRBJ2-7, the V gene TRBV7-7; tentatively, D is TRBD1 (5 bases). Germline V lookup: CDR1 SSHAT, CDR2 FNYEAQ (reference sequence). Trimming shortened V by 3 bases and J by 6 bases, and 12 bases separated the two germline ends. The CDR3 runs 13 residues. CDR3 residues: CASSFGQGGEQYF. The CDR3 DNA sequence: TGTGCCAGCAGCTTCGGCCAGGGCGGCGAGCAGTACTTC.

Of note for this clonotype: Being one base from a much bigger clone, this may be a read error. V gene TRBV6-5 combines with J gene TRBJ1-4, with 7 bases that match TRBD1. CDR1 and CDR2 from the germline V gene are MNHEY and SVGAGI. There are 15 residues in the CDR3. CDR3 sequence (DNA): TGTGCCAGCAGTTACGGGACAGTCCAGGGGGAAAAACCGTTTTTT. Its translation: CASSYGTVQGEKPFF.

The rearrangement joins TRBV7-2 to TRBJ1-6; D remains ambiguous. Trimming stripped 0 bases from V and 9 bases from J, with 15 bases between. The CDR3 spans 16 residues. Germline values: CDR1 SGHTA, CDR2 FQGNSA. Here the CDR3 reads CASSLAGSQRGSPLHF. The CDR3 nucleotides read TGTGCCAGCAGCTTAGCGGGGTCCCAGCGGGGTTCACCCCTCCACTTT.

The V and J genes are TRBV2 and TRBJ1-6; D is ambiguous. The CDR3 totals 13 residues. V was pared by 6 bases and J by 7 bases, with 10 bases between. The germline V gene has CDR1 SNHLY and CDR2 FYNNEI. CDR3 sequence reads: CASRYSENSPLHF. DNA for the CDR3: TGTGCCAGCAGGTACAGCGAAAATTCACCCCTCCACTTT.

This sequence joins TRBV24-1 and TRBJ2-7; D gene ambiguous. The germline gives CDR1 KGHDR, CDR2 SFDVKD. Deletions cut 9 bases from V and 3 bases from J, with 17 bases between. This CDR3 is 14 amino acids long. CDR3: CATGNVVSHYEQYV. The CDR3 coding sequence is TGTGCCACCGGGAACGTTGTGTCCCACTACGAGCAGTACGTC.

The chain recombines TRBV29-1 with TRBJ1-2, with D unclear. The V end was cut by 4 bases, the J end by 4 bases, with 13 bases between. The germline CDR1 and CDR2 sequences are SQVTM and ANQGSEA. There are 13 residues in the CDR3. The CDR3 nucleotides read TGCAGCGTTGGTGGCCTCGGAGGCTATGGCTACACCTTC. Its protein is CSVGGLGGYGYTF.

This clonotype was picked up many times. The chain carries TRBV18 and TRBJ2-7; tentative D call: TRBD1 (5 bases). Germline V CDR1 and CDR2: KGHSH, LQKENI. The CDR3 is 13 amino acids. Trimming pared 4 bases from V and 3 bases from J, leaving 10 bases between. The CDR3: CASSRSDNYEQYF. The CDR3 DNA sequence: TGTGCCAGCTCACGCTCGGACAACTACGAGCAGTACTTC.